This is a list of T cell receptor beta chains from one sample in a study of PD-1 blockade in classical Hodgkin lymphoma. Sequencing used immunoSEQ multiplex PCR; TCRdb keeps in-frame clones, though not all of them. Seen here are roughly 35,000 clones, approximately 90% observed once, and the top ten hold approximately 0.27%. This specimen was CD4+ T cells from blood, taken before the fourth cycle of nivolumab. The receptor set was obtained from a human donor with classical Hodgkin lymphoma. Each CDR3 is given with its conserved first and last residue.

V gene: TRBV4-2
CDR3 protein: CASSQVGGAGQETQYF

V gene: TRBV30
CDR3 protein: CAWSVNRRRYEQYF

V gene: TRBV5-1
CDR3 protein: CASSLFTAGGSGNTIYF

V gene: TRBV5-8
CDR3 protein: CASSFEAQRETQYF

V gene: TRBV5-5
CDR3 protein: CASSLQGDQPQHF

V gene: TRBV6-1
CDR3 protein: CASSEVAQSYNEQFF

V gene: TRBV7-2
CDR3 protein: CASSLVGQGAGNTIYF

V gene: TRBV28
CDR3 protein: CASSLSAGLVNEQFF

V gene: TRBV5-6
CDR3 protein: CASSPDRGATNEKLFF

V gene: TRBV2
CDR3 protein: CASSSPGAGELFF

V gene: TRBV29-1
CDR3 protein: CSVADRGYNEQFF

V gene: TRBV28
CDR3 protein: CASSFTGLAGGSAYEQYF

V gene: TRBV5-1
CDR3 protein: CASSPGLANSYEQYF

V gene: TRBV30
CDR3 protein: CAWTTQNTGELFF

V gene: TRBV4-1
CDR3 protein: CASSQGVYEQYF

V gene: TRBV7-2
CDR3 protein: CASSLGGYTF

V gene: TRBV6-4
CDR3 protein: CASSDRPLLAGGTDTQYF

V gene: TRBV5-4
CDR3 protein: CASSFSSEQYF

V gene: TRBV28
CDR3 protein: CASVDRGGYNEQFF

V gene: TRBV19
CDR3 protein: CASSIGGTQETQYF

V gene: TRBV25-1
CDR3 protein: CASSRVGGDTEAFF

V gene: TRBV27
CDR3 protein: CASSQREYNEQFF

V gene: TRBV6-1
CDR3 protein: CASSEVWLGSADTQYF

V gene: TRBV28
CDR3 protein: CASSFFGNTEAFF

V gene: TRBV5-6
CDR3 protein: CASSLGRNQPQHF

V gene: TRBV28
CDR3 protein: CASSLWVSTSGSSKNIQYF

V gene: TRBV14
CDR3 protein: CASSQRRLADSSYEQYF

V gene: TRBV27
CDR3 protein: CASTTAANTGELFF

V gene: TRBV6-5
CDR3 protein: CASSSGLGLNEKLFF

V gene: TRBV6-5
CDR3 protein: CASSLGSAYEQYF

V gene: TRBV28
CDR3 protein: CASSLHRQGIYNEQFF

V gene: TRBV5-1
CDR3 protein: CASSWTAATNTGELFF

V gene: TRBV28
CDR3 protein: CASSRPDRATDTQYF

V gene: TRBV27
CDR3 protein: CASSHGNSEQYF

V gene: TRBV28
CDR3 protein: CASSLFPSGETQYF

V gene: TRBV29-1
CDR3 protein: CSVGQGGEQYF

V gene: TRBV27
CDR3 protein: CASTRAGNTGELFF

V gene: TRBV5-1
CDR3 protein: CASSLVSGGPTGELFF

V gene: TRBV30
CDR3 protein: CAWSPRRLTLHEQYF

V gene: TRBV5-1
CDR3 protein: CASSPGLAYTDTQYF

V gene: TRBV5-6
CDR3 protein: CASSAMVTGRYEQYF

V gene: TRBV19
CDR3 protein: CATHDSFYNEQFF

V gene: TRBV5-1
CDR3 protein: CASSPTGGQPDNYGYTF

V gene: TRBV15
CDR3 protein: CATSRDRGSSYEQYF

V gene: TRBV25-1
CDR3 protein: CASSEYGFSNQPQHF

V gene: TRBV6-5
CDR3 protein: CASRSGQGDNQPQHF

V gene: TRBV4-1
CDR3 protein: CASSQTEYEQFF

V gene: TRBV11-3
CDR3 protein: CASSLGTSREETQYF

V gene: TRBV18
CDR3 protein: CASSPRQANEKLFF

V gene: TRBV9
CDR3 protein: CASSVQGNTEAFF

V gene: TRBV5-1
CDR3 protein: CASSLDSYGYTF

V gene: TRBV5-1
CDR3 protein: CASSLEGAPGPYEQYF

V gene: TRBV5-1
CDR3 protein: CASSLGQGGNEQYF

V gene: TRBV5-5
CDR3 protein: CASSRGGGSGGQPQHF

V gene: TRBV19
CDR3 protein: CASSMITARGTFYTF

V gene: TRBV6-1
CDR3 protein: CASSAGQGGPLGELFF

V gene: TRBV2
CDR3 protein: CASSEGGGRSYEQYF

V gene: TRBV5-4
CDR3 protein: CASSLGPGSYEQYF

V gene: TRBV6-5
CDR3 protein: CASSFRGTGINYGYTF